This T cell receptor beta chain was identified in a study of T cells in tuberculosis. The wider study: In South Africa, adults with active tuberculosis were compared with IGRA-negative and latently infected IGRA-positive adolescents. Study-level points and caveats: Smaller distances to GMM-specific TCRs suggested their expansion in active tuberculosis.

The method was immunoSEQ multiplex PCR; TCRdb's version includes in-frame clones alone and lacks a portion of them. The repertoire consists of 23,000 or so clones, with roughly 96% occurring once and the leading ten covering over 8%. On this clone itself: Its target is unknown.

After removal of 5 bases from V and 0 bases from J, the junction contained 8 bases not matched to a gene. Germline CDR1 and CDR2: SGHTA and FQGTGA. The CDR3 is made up of 16 amino acids. This chain uses TRBV7-3 with TRBJ1-2, with 8 positions matching TRBD1. This TCR was recovered from a donor aged 10-30 years with latent tuberculosis or without tuberculosis infection. What was sequenced was PBMCs. The CDR3 nucleotides are TGTGCCAGCAGCCCCGGGACAGGCGGTACTAACTATGGCTACACCTTC. This codes for CASSPGTGGTNYGYTF.